This TCR beta chain was sequenced in a study of shared clonotypes between healthy human individuals. Using immunoSEQ multiplex PCR, the repertoire was profiled, and TCRdb retains in-frame clones only, with some absent. The table has 850,000 to 1,200,000 clones, roughly 75% seen once. Regarding this clone: The antigen is undetermined.

Study-wide results and caveats: A generally larger estimated richness was seen in naive subsets than in memory subsets.

The CDR3 has 11 residues. CDR1 and CDR2 from the germline V gene are DFQATT and SNEGSKA (reference sequence). V lost 2 bases and J 9 bases, leaving 8 bases between the germline ends. Naive CD4+ cells were CD45RA-selected; the remaining cells were memory. This rearrangement joins TRBV20-1 to TRBJ2-1, with D hard to call. Sequenced material: memory CD4+ T cells sorted from blood. Subset specified: CD45RA-negative fraction. The receptor was isolated from a man younger than 35 in good health. The CDR3 bases are TGCAGTGCTAGATTGCAGTTTGAGCAGTTCTTC. Protein: CSARLQFEQFF.